A single sample is the source of the 23 T cell receptor beta chains below, sequenced in a study of cytomegalovirus exposure and HLA in healthy donors. Data came from immunoSEQ multiplex PCR; TCRdb stores just in-frame clones and leaves some out. The data hold 150,000 to 200,000 clones, with 85% observed a single time. The source material was PBMCs. Receptors originate from a man between 18 and 35 years old in good health and CMV-seropositive.

The chain has TRBV5-4 and TRBJ1-2, with D perhaps TRBD1 (6 bases). V was cut by 1 base and J by 3 bases, with 19 bases left in between. The CDR3 is 17 residues long. Germline assignment: CDR1 SGHNT and CDR2 YYREEE (reference sequence). The CDR3 reads CASSLTGQNPYYYGYTF. In DNA, the CDR3 is TGTGCCAGCAGCTTGACCGGACAGAACCCTTATTACTATGGCTACACCTTC.

The chain has TRBV4-2 and TRBJ2-1, with 12 bases fitting TRBD2. The germline CDR1 and CDR2 sequences are LGHNA and YNFKEQ. CDR3 length: 15 residues. The ends lost 5 bases at V and 8 bases at J; junction bases unmatched: 7. The CDR3 DNA follows: TGTGCCAGCAGCTCCCAGACTAGCGGGAGTGATGAGCAGTTCTTC. It translates to CASSSQTSGSDEQFF.

V and J are TRBV28 and TRBJ1-5; possible D gene TRBD1, 6 bases. Trimming pared 5 bases from V and 7 bases from J, leaving 18 bases between. The CDR3 covers 15 residues. Per germline, CDR1 MDHEN and CDR2 SYDVKM. The CDR3 DNA sequence: TGTGCCAGCAGTACACCTACAGGGAAGGGACAGCCCCAGCATTTT. Its protein product is CASSTPTGKGQPQHF. Full variable domain (outside the CDR3, taken from reference TRBV28 and TRBJ1-5): DVKVTQSSRYLVKRTGEKVFLECVQDMDHENMFWYRQDPGLGLRLIYFSYDVKMKEKGDIPEGYSVSREKKERFSLILESASTNQTSMYLCASSTPTGKGQPQHFGDGTRLSIL.

The chain employs TRBV5-1 and TRBJ2-7; 8 bases agree with TRBD1. CDR3 length: 16 amino acids. Germline trimming cut 0 bases from V and 1 base from J; bases unmatched to any gene: 6. Germline V lookup: CDR1 SGHRS, CDR2 YFSETQ. The CDR3 sequence is CASSLGGTGLSYEQYF. The CDR3 DNA sequence: TGCGCCAGCAGCTTGGGGGGGACAGGTTTATCCTACGAGCAGTACTTC.

The chain has TRBV5-1 and TRBJ2-1; 7 bases agree with TRBD2. This CDR3 has 15 residues. Trimming removed 4 bases from V and 8 bases from J; junction bases left unmatched: 12. Germline values: CDR1 SGHRS, CDR2 YFSETQ. The CDR3 region has the DNA TGCGCCAGCAGCGAATGGGGGGAGGGCCTTTATGAGCAGTTCTTC. This translates into CASSEWGEGLYEQFF.

This clone was seen only once. The chain recombines TRBV5-1 with TRBJ2-2; D might be TRBD2 (6 bases). This CDR3 comprises 15 residues. Germline CDR1 reads SGHRS; CDR2 reads YFSETQ. Trimming pared 5 bases from V and 1 base from J, leaving 12 bases between. The CDR3 sequence is CASRPPGVNTGELFF. The CDR3 DNA follows: TGCGCCAGCAGGCCGCCGGGGGTGAACACCGGGGAGCTGTTTTTT.

V is TRBV6-1 and J is TRBJ2-1; D gene uncertain. CDR1 and CDR2 from the germline V gene are MNHNS and SASEGT. The CDR3 extends over 11 amino acids. V was cut by 9 bases and J by 9 bases, with 12 bases left in between. CDR3 sequence: CASHLQSEQFF. DNA of the CDR3: TGTGCCAGTCACCTACAGAGTGAGCAGTTCTTC.

This chain links TRBV5-1 with TRBJ2-1; no firm D call. Germline CDR1 and CDR2: SGHRS and YFSETQ. V was shortened by 1 base and J by 5 bases, with 7 bases between the two germline ends. The CDR3 sequence is 13 residues long. Written as DNA, the CDR3 is TGCGCCAGCAGCTTGACGAGTAACAATGAGCAGTTCTTC. Translating it yields CASSLTSNNEQFF.

V gene TRBV30 combines with J gene TRBJ2-5, with D perhaps TRBD2 (5 bases). This CDR3 contains 15 residues. V gave up 0 bases and J gave up 0 bases, with 11 bases separating them. CDR1 and CDR2 (germline): GTSNPN, SVGIG (reference sequence). The CDR3 bases are TGTGCCTGGAGTGTGAGAGGGTGGTACCAAGAGACCCAGTACTTC. Its translation: CAWSVRGWYQETQYF.

This rearrangement joins TRBV7-2 to TRBJ2-4; 11 bases map to TRBD1. CDR3 size: 14 residues. J gave up 7 bases and V 7 bases, and 6 bases lay outside the gene matches. Germline CDR1 is SGHTA and CDR2 is FQGNSA. The CDR3 DNA is TGTGCCAGCACTGGACAGGGGGCAGGGAACATTCAGTACTTC. Amino acids: CASTGQGAGNIQYF.

In DNA, the CDR3 is TGTGCCAGTACCACTCGACCGGGATCCCAAGAGACCCAGTACTTC. It specifies CASTTRPGSQETQYF. The chain employs TRBV19 and TRBJ2-5, with TRBD2 as a possible D gene (5 bases). CDR1 is LNHDA and CDR2 is SQIVND in the germline V gene (reference sequence). With 7 bases removed from V and 1 base from J, the gap between germline ends came to 16 bases. This CDR3 is 15 amino acids long.

This chain links TRBV6-5 with TRBJ2-6; no clear D gene. Germline V gene data show CDR1 as MNHEY and CDR2 as SVGAGI. CDR3 length equals 13 residues. V was pared by 8 bases and J by 0 bases, with 5 bases between. The CDR3 DNA sequence: TGTGCCAGCGCCTACTCTGGGGCCAACGTCCTGACTTTC. Amino acids: CASAYSGANVLTF.

The chain joins TRBV4-2 to TRBJ1-3; D may be TRBD1 (5 bases). Trimming took off 0 bases at V and 3 bases at J, with 15 bases between the two ends. Germline assignment: CDR1 LGHNA and CDR2 YNFKEQ. The CDR3 extends over 17 amino acids. In nucleotides, the CDR3 is TGTGCCAGCAGCCAAGAGGTTGGGGGGAACTATGGAAACACCATATATTTT. It translates to CASSQEVGGNYGNTIYF.

The sample holds a few counts of this clone. The V call is TRBV9, the J call TRBJ2-7; unclear D gene. The germline V and J ends were trimmed by 0 bases and 5 bases, with 12 bases remaining between them. The CDR3 contains 14 residues. Germline V CDR1 and CDR2: SGDLS, YYNGEE. CDR3: CASSVGAGYDEQYF. Written as DNA, the CDR3 is TGTGCCAGCAGCGTAGGGGCAGGCTACGACGAGCAGTACTTC.

This chain links TRBV7-9 with TRBJ2-6; weak D call: TRBD2 (5 bases). V lost 2 bases, J lost 2 bases, and 7 bases lay in between. Germline CDR1 SEHNR, CDR2 FQNEAQ (reference sequence). This CDR3 contains 15 residues. CDR3 residues: CASSLPGTGANVLTF. CDR3 DNA sequence: TGTGCCAGCAGCTTACCCGGGACTGGGGCCAACGTCCTGACTTTC.

For this clone: One junction end disagrees with the germline gene, perhaps due to a read error. The CDR3 nucleotides are TGTGCCAGCAGCGCCCGGCCCGACAGTTACAGTGAGCAGTTCTTC. This encodes CASSARPDSYSEQFF. The chain has TRBV7-3 and TRBJ2-1, with D perhaps matching TRBD1 (5 bases). The CDR3 is 15 amino acids. Germline V CDR1 and CDR2: SGHTA, FQGTGA.

The chain uses TRBV4-1 and TRBJ1-2; TRBD1 might be the D (5 bases). The CDR3 spans 15 residues. Per germline, CDR1 MGHRA and CDR2 YSYEKL. V lost 5 bases, J lost 0 bases, and 13 bases lay in between. The CDR3 loop is CASSSRQTTNYGYTF. CDR3 DNA sequence: TGCGCCAGCAGCTCCCGACAGACGACTAACTATGGCTACACCTTC.

The V gene is TRBV4-1, the J gene TRBJ2-2; 10 nucleotides align to TRBD1. Germline V gene data show CDR1 as MGHRA and CDR2 as YSYEKL. This CDR3 contains 16 residues. With 4 bases clipped from V and 1 base from J, the junction kept 3 bases outside the gene matches. CDR3 amino acids: CASSRRDRGNTGELFF. The CDR3, as DNA: TGCGCCAGCAGCCGCCGGGACAGGGGGAACACCGGGGAGCTGTTTTTT.

For this clone: The junction shows a germline mismatch at one end, possibly a read error. The J gene is TRBJ2-1, the V gene TRBV5-1; TRBD2 matches at 14 bases. CDR1 is SGHRS and CDR2 is YFSETQ in the germline V gene. This CDR3 spans 16 amino acids. CDR3 DNA: TGCGCCAGCACCTTGCCGGGACTAGCGGGAGTTAATGAGCAGTTCTTC. Its protein product is CASTLPGLAGVNEQFF.

The count of this clone is one. The rearrangement links TRBV9 to TRBJ2-2; no firm D call. V was shortened by 0 bases and J by 3 bases, with 12 bases between the two germline ends. The CDR3 loop spans 16 amino acids. Per germline, CDR1 SGDLS and CDR2 YYNGEE. This CDR3 is CASSVEWSTHTGELFF. The CDR3 DNA reads TGTGCCAGCAGCGTAGAGTGGAGTACCCACACCGGGGAGCTGTTTTTT.

V gene TRBV13 combines with J gene TRBJ1-1; a possible D gene is TRBD1 (5 bases). Germline V lookup: CDR1 PRHDT, CDR2 FYEKMQ (reference sequence). Trimming took 5 bases from V and 3 from J, leaving 13 bases between them. This CDR3 contains 14 residues. Here the CDR3 DNA reads TGTGCCAGCAGCAGAGTAGGGGATCACACTGAAGCTTTCTTT. Amino acid sequence: CASSRVGDHTEAFF.

The chain is built from TRBV4-1 and TRBJ2-1, with 11 bases lining up with TRBD2. The CDR3 extends over 14 amino acids. The V and J ends lost 4 bases and 10 bases, in that order; junction bases with no gene match: 6. Germline CDR1 is MGHRA and CDR2 is YSYEKL. Here the CDR3 DNA reads TGCGCCAGCAGCCCACTAGCGGGAGTCGACGAGCAGTTCTTC. This sequence encodes CASSPLAGVDEQFF.

The count of this clone is one. V usage is TRBV28 and J usage is TRBJ1-1; D unclear. The CDR3 covers 14 residues. Deletions cut 3 bases from V and 3 bases from J, with 11 bases between. The V gene's germline CDR1 is MDHEN and CDR2 SYDVKM. Here the CDR3 DNA reads TGTGCCAGCAGTTTCGAGGGCCGGGACACTGAAGCTTTCTTT. It codes for CASSFEGRDTEAFF.